What follows are 11 T cell receptor beta chains derived from one specimen sequenced in a study of CD8+ T cells in alopecia areata. Sequencing relied on a cDNA template that was reverse transcribed from extracted RNA. Only in-frame clones appear in the TCRdb table, and some are missing; sequencing was by immunoSEQ multiplex PCR. The sample comprises about 150,000 clones, around 87% of which are singletons, and roughly 16% rests with the top ten. Sequenced material: CD8+ T cells sorted from blood, taken at week 0. The receptors come from a human donor with alopecia areata.

The table lists this clone with a few counts. The rearrangement uses TRBV7-2 and TRBJ1-5; D gene unclear. The germline CDR1 and CDR2 sequences are SGHTA and FQGNSA. V lost 3 bases and J 3 bases, leaving 12 bases between the germline ends. The CDR3 length is 15 residues. The CDR3 DNA sequence: TGTGCCAGCAGCTTCCCTTCGGTCCCCAATCAGCCCCAGCATTTT. Amino acids: CASSFPSVPNQPQHF.

CDR3 residues: CAVTGADTQYF. CDR3 nucleotides: TGTGCCGTTACAGGAGCAGATACGCAGTATTTT. The rearrangement uses TRBV2 and TRBJ2-3, with D tentatively TRBD1 (5 bases). This CDR3 is built from 11 residues. Trimming took 11 bases from V and 4 from J, leaving 10 bases between them. Germline V gene data show CDR1 as SNHLY and CDR2 as FYNNEI. The variable domain in full, completed from reference TRBV2 and TRBJ2-3, reads EPEVTQTPSHQVTQMGQEVILRCVPISNHLYFYWYRQILGQKVEFLVSFYNNEISEKSEIFDDQFSVERPDGSNFTLKIRSTKLEDSAMYFCAVTGADTQYFGPGTRLTVL.

This rearrangement joins TRBV5-6 to TRBJ1-2, with D perhaps matching TRBD1 (6 bases). CDR3 length equals 14 residues. Between the trimmed V and J ends, which lost 6 bases and 4 bases, there was a span of 16 bases. CDR1 and CDR2 (germline): SGHDT, YYEEEE. This CDR3 is CASTPGGAGYGYTF. CDR3 DNA sequence: TGTGCCAGCACGCCCGGGGGCGCCGGCTATGGCTACACCTTC.

This chain links TRBV7-9 with TRBJ2-7, with 12 bases aligning to TRBD2. The J segment lost 3 bases and the V segment lost 3 bases, leaving 9 bases of the junction unmatched. Germline-derived CDR1 and CDR2 are SEHNR and FQNEAQ (reference sequence). The CDR3 contains 17 residues. CDR3 sequence reads: CASSFPPGTSGYYEQYF. Written as DNA, the CDR3 is TGTGCCAGCAGCTTTCCCCCCGGGACTAGCGGGTACTACGAGCAGTACTTC.

The chain joins TRBV5-1 to TRBJ2-1; 8 bases are shared with TRBD2. The CDR3 extends over 17 amino acids. V trimming: 4 bases; J trimming: 0 bases; junction bases outside the gene matches: 9. Germline loops: CDR1 SGHRS, CDR2 YFSETQ. CDR3: CASSQAPGGSSYNEQFF. The CDR3 DNA sequence: TGCGCCAGCAGCCAAGCCCCGGGGGGGAGCTCCTACAATGAGCAGTTCTTC.

The gene calls are TRBV30 and TRBJ1-1, with no clear D. Germline V CDR1 and CDR2: GTSNPN, SVGIG (reference sequence). Trimming stripped 4 bases from V and 5 bases from J, with 14 bases between. The CDR3 consists of 13 residues. The CDR3 nucleotides read TGTGCCTGGACCCGCGAGGTGGGAACTGAAGCTTTCTTT. It specifies CAWTREVGTEAFF.

This clone appeared a single time. The V call is TRBV7-2, the J call TRBJ2-7; D perhaps matches TRBD1 (7 bases). CDR3 size: 14 residues. The V gene's germline CDR1 is SGHTA and CDR2 FQGNSA. V was trimmed by 1 base and J by 6 bases, leaving 13 bases between them. The CDR3 DNA reads TGTGCCAGCAGCTTAGAATACAGGGGAGGCGAGCAGTACTTC. As protein: CASSLEYRGGEQYF.

The V gene is TRBV7-9, the J gene TRBJ1-2, with D possibly matching TRBD1 (5 bases). The ends were cut back, 4 bases at V and 2 bases at J, with 11 bases in the middle. Germline V gene data show CDR1 as SEHNR and CDR2 as FQNEAQ (reference sequence). CDR3 length: 14 residues. CDR3 residues: CASSSTAINYGYTF. DNA for the CDR3: TGTGCCAGCAGCTCGACAGCAATCAACTATGGCTACACCTTC.

The chain couples TRBV13 to TRBJ1-1; no firm D call. There are 15 residues in the CDR3. Trimming pared 6 bases from V and 6 bases from J, leaving 20 bases between. Germline V gene data show CDR1 as PRHDT and CDR2 as FYEKMQ (reference sequence). CDR3 region: CASREALTALSEAFF. The CDR3 coding sequence is TGTGCCAGCAGGGAGGCCTTGACGGCGCTGTCTGAAGCTTTCTTT.

This chain connects TRBV9 to TRBJ2-7; D uncertain. The V gene's germline CDR1 is SGDLS and CDR2 YYNGEE. V was cut by 0 bases and J by 0 bases, with 13 bases left in between. CDR3 size: 16 residues. The DNA for the CDR3 is TGTGCCAGCAGCGTAGGAGGACCCCATAGCTCCTACGAGCAGTACTTC. This encodes CASSVGGPHSSYEQYF.

The chain joins TRBV29-1 to TRBJ2-1; 11 nucleotides agree with TRBD2. The CDR3 runs to 12 residues. Trimming removed 8 bases from V and 9 bases from J; junction bases left unmatched: 6. Germline assignment: CDR1 SQVTM and CDR2 ANQGSEA. As DNA, the CDR3 is TGCAGCTTTAGCGGGGGGGCCTCTGAGCAGTTCTTC. It translates to CSFSGGASEQFF.